Below are 17 T cell receptor beta chains sequenced from a single sample in a study of T-cell memory formation after mild COVID-19. TCRdb used MiXCR to reprocess the 5' RACE reads, holding one entry per CDR3 protein. The sample yields fewer than 350,000 distinct CDR3 sequences, roughly 15% seen once. Sequences were obtained from PBMCs or a T cell subset sorted from them (not recorded which). The source is a man aged 18 to 30 who had mild COVID-19 (a few samples of this study predate the infection). Cell type and time point are not known.

This clonotype occurred many times. The chain carries TRBV20-1 and TRBJ2-3, with 8 nucleotides matching TRBD2. The V gene's germline CDR1 is DFQATT and CDR2 SNEGSKA (reference sequence). The CDR3 is 12 amino acids. Trimming took 3 bases from V and 4 from J; bases not matched to a gene: 0. CDR3 in amino acids: CSASGGADTQYF. In DNA form, the CDR3 reads TGCAGTGCTAGCGGGGGGGCAGATACGCAGTATTTT.

This clonotype was detected a few times. The chain uses TRBV5-1 and TRBJ2-2, with no clear D. The V and J ends lost 4 bases and 4 bases respectively, with 11 bases between them. The length of the CDR3 is 14 residues. The germline V gene has CDR1 SGHRS and CDR2 YFSETQ. The CDR3 spells CASSPTSSTGELFF. The CDR3 DNA reads as TGCGCCAGCAGCCCGACGAGCAGCACCGGGGAGCTGTTTTTT.

The chain has TRBV9 and TRBJ1-5; D is unclear. V gave up 4 bases and J gave up 9 bases, with 14 bases separating them. Looked up from germline, CDR1 is SGDLS and CDR2 is YYNGEE. The CDR3 runs 13 residues. The CDR3 spells CASSYRPAWPQHF. The CDR3 bases are TGTGCCAGCAGCTACCGACCGGCATGGCCCCAGCATTTT.

J is TRBJ2-2 and V is TRBV4-3; the D is unclear. Germline CDR1 LGHNA, CDR2 YSLEER. The CDR3 has 14 residues. The V and J ends lost 0 bases and 4 bases respectively, with 6 bases between them. The CDR3 protein is CASSQDQLTGELFF. CDR3 nucleotides: TGCGCCAGCAGCCAAGATCAACTCACCGGGGAGCTGTTTTTT.

About this clonotype itself: A junction boundary mismatches the germline segment, possibly from a read error. The chain recombines TRBV7-9 with TRBJ1-2; TRBD1 matches at 10 bases. There are 15 residues in the CDR3. CDR1 SEHNR and CDR2 FQNEAQ come from the germline V gene (reference sequence). The CDR3 sequence is CAGSLGTGEAYGYTF. CDR3 nucleotides: TGTGCCGGCAGCTTAGGGACAGGGGAGGCCTATGGCTACACCTTC.

The chain couples TRBV11-1 to TRBJ2-2; the D call may be TRBD1 or TRBD2 (6 bases each). This CDR3 is built from 16 residues. Germline lookup yields CDR1 SGHAT and CDR2 FQDESV (reference sequence). Deletions cut 3 bases from V and 2 bases from J, with 13 bases between. CDR3 residues: CASSFNVGGNTGELFF. DNA for the CDR3: TGTGCCAGCAGCTTTAACGTGGGGGGCAACACCGGGGAGCTGTTTTTT. Supplemented by reference TRBV11-1 and TRBJ2-2, the full variable domain reads EAEVAQSPRYKITEKSQAVAFWCDPISGHATLYWYRQILGQGPELLVQFQDESVVDDSQLPKDRFSAERLKGVDSTLKIQPAELGDSAMYLCASSFNVGGNTGELFFGEGSRLTVL.

This chain connects TRBV5-1 to TRBJ2-2; D perhaps matches TRBD1 (6 bases). CDR3 length: 15 residues. CDR1 is SGHRS, CDR2 YFSETQ, per germline. V lost 2 bases and J 1 base, leaving 9 bases between the germline ends. The CDR3, as DNA: TGCGCCAGCAGCTTCCGGGGACAGAACACCGGGGAGCTGTTTTTT. Translating gives CASSFRGQNTGELFF.

Only a few counts were recorded for this clonotype. The CDR3 spells CASSLLPRGYGYTF. DNA of the CDR3: TGTGCCAGCAGCTTACTTCCTAGAGGGTACGGCTACACCTTC. V and J are TRBV7-9 and TRBJ1-2; no clear D. Deletions cut 2 bases from V and 8 bases from J, with 15 bases between. In germline, CDR1 is SEHNR, CDR2 FQNEAQ (reference sequence). The length of the CDR3 is 14 residues.

This clonotype was seen just once. This chain uses TRBV3-1 with TRBJ2-7, with D hard to call. The CDR3 has 13 amino acids. Trimming shortened V by 1 base and J by 5 bases, and 9 bases separated the two germline ends. In germline, CDR1 is LGHDT, CDR2 YNNKEL (reference sequence). CDR3 nucleotides: TGTGCCAGCAGCCAAGGACGCGGAAACGAGCAGTACTTC. Amino acids: CASSQGRGNEQYF.

The rearrangement uses TRBV9 and TRBJ2-1; 7 bases are a match to TRBD1. The CDR3 covers 16 residues. The germline V gene encodes CDR1 SGDLS and CDR2 YYNGEE. The V gene end was trimmed by 3 bases and the J gene end by 0 bases; junction bases not matched to a gene: 6. CDR3 nucleotides: TGTGCCAGCAGCGGCTCGACAGGGAGCTCCTACAATGAGCAGTTCTTC. Protein: CASSGSTGSSYNEQFF.

This clonotype was found a few times. This chain joins TRBV2 and TRBJ2-5; D might be TRBD1 (5 bases). This CDR3 has 13 residues. CDR1 and CDR2 (germline): SNHLY, FYNNEI. V dropped 3 bases and J dropped 5 bases, with 10 bases sitting between them. CDR3: CASSEDIRETQYF. CDR3 in DNA: TGTGCCAGCAGTGAGGACATCCGGGAGACCCAGTACTTC.

This clonotype was recorded at least ten times. In nucleotides, the CDR3 is TGTGCCTGGGCCAAGGGCATGAACACTGAAGCTTTCTTT. It is translated as CAWAKGMNTEAFF. The gene calls are TRBV30 and TRBJ1-1; no definite D call. V was pared by 5 bases and J by 0 bases, with 10 bases between. The germline V gene has CDR1 GTSNPN and CDR2 SVGIG (reference sequence). This CDR3 is built from 13 residues.

The gene calls are TRBV7-7 and TRBJ2-5; 9 nucleotides agree with TRBD2. The germline CDR1 and CDR2 sequences are SSHAT and FNYEAQ (reference sequence). V shed 1 base and J 2 bases; nucleotides not matched to a gene: 5. The CDR3 has 16 residues. The CDR3 bases are TGTGCCAGCAGCTTAGGGGGCAGCGGGGGGCAAGAGACCCAGTACTTC. Protein sequence: CASSLGGSGGQETQYF.

The chain recombines TRBV7-9 with TRBJ2-1; 7 positions match TRBD1. CDR1 is SEHNR and CDR2 is FQNEAQ in the germline V gene (reference sequence). Losses at the gene ends were 2 bases for V and 5 bases for J; bases not matched to a gene: 12. This CDR3 comprises 17 residues. CDR3 nucleotides: TGTGCCAGCAGCTTATTAGCCGGGACAGTGTACCACAATGAGCAGTTCTTC. This translates into CASSLLAGTVYHNEQFF.

V gene TRBV4-3 combines with J gene TRBJ2-2; TRBD1 or TRBD2 may be the D gene (5 bases each). The V and J ends lost 0 bases and 2 bases respectively, with 16 bases between them. CDR3 length: 18 amino acids. Germline V lookup: CDR1 LGHNA, CDR2 YSLEER. The DNA of the CDR3 is TGCGCCAGCAGCCAAGAGACAGCTAGCAAAATCAACACCGGGGAGCTGTTTTTT. As protein: CASSQETASKINTGELFF.

The V and J genes are TRBV7-9 and TRBJ2-7; the D is unclear. Trimming left V 1 base short and J 5 bases short, with 6 bases between. Germline values: CDR1 SEHNR, CDR2 FQNEAQ (reference sequence). The CDR3 loop spans 12 amino acids. DNA for the CDR3: TGTGCCAGCAGCTTAGATCGCCACGAGCAGTACGTC. Encoded protein: CASSLDRHEQYV.

The chain links TRBV20-1 to TRBJ1-1; D gene ambiguous. The CDR3 totals 12 residues. V lost 6 bases, J lost 0 bases, and 8 bases lay in between. Germline loops: CDR1 DFQATT, CDR2 SNEGSKA (reference sequence). DNA of the CDR3: TGCAGTGCGGAACACCTGAACACTGAAGCTTTCTTT. Protein product: CSAEHLNTEAFF.